The next 18 T cell receptor beta chains were all read from a single sample in a study of T cells in Graves' hyperthyroidism and ophthalmopathy. Amplified TCR beta CDR3 regions derived from RNA transcripts. In the first-round RT-PCR of the TCR CDR3, the HTBI primer set was used. One entry per CDR3 protein results from TCRdb running MiXCR on the multiplex PCR reads. The data show approximately 300,000 distinct CDR3 sequences, 15% to 20% seen once. The sample consisted of blood. These receptors all come from a woman aged 55-69 years with Graves' ophthalmopathy.

This clonotype has only a few counts. The chain combines TRBV7-2 with TRBJ2-1; 7 bases align to TRBD2. Germline loops: CDR1 SGHTA, CDR2 FQGNSA. The CDR3 runs to 15 residues. V was clipped by 6 bases and J by 8 bases; unmatched bases: 13. The CDR3 region is CASSPPSSREDEQFF. In DNA form, the CDR3 reads TGTGCCAGCAGTCCGCCGTCATCCCGGGAGGATGAGCAGTTCTTC.

This clonotype was seen many times. The chain carries TRBV20-1 and TRBJ1-2; tentatively, D is TRBD1 (5 bases). The CDR3 length is 11 residues. V gave up 5 bases and J gave up 8 bases, with 12 bases separating them. From germline, CDR1 is DFQATT and CDR2 SNEGSKA (reference sequence). The CDR3 DNA reads as TGCAGTGCTCGGGGCGCAGGGGGCTACACCTTC. Residues: CSARGAGGYTF.

This rearrangement joins TRBV19 to TRBJ2-4; 11 bases are shared with TRBD1. V shed 3 bases, J shed 2 bases, and the junction held 6 bases outside the gene matches. CDR1 is LNHDA and CDR2 is SQIVND in the germline V gene (reference sequence). CDR3 length: 17 residues. CDR3 loop: CASSMAGTGGTKNIQYF. The CDR3 DNA is TGTGCCAGTAGTATGGCTGGGACAGGGGGAACCAAAAACATTCAGTACTTC. Supplemented by reference TRBV19 and TRBJ2-4, the full variable domain reads DGGITQSPKYLFRKEGQNVTLSCEQNLNHDAMYWYRQDPGQGLRLIYYSQIVNDFQKGDIAEGYSVSREKKESFPLTVTSAQKNPTAFYLCASSMAGTGGTKNIQYFGAGTRLSVL.

In its sample, this clonotype was seen many times. V gene TRBV3-1 combines with J gene TRBJ1-1; D gene unclear. Trimming took off 5 bases at V and 3 bases at J, with 7 bases between the two ends. Germline V gene data show CDR1 as LGHDT and CDR2 as YNNKEL (reference sequence). The CDR3 runs to 12 residues. CDR3 nucleotide sequence: TGTGCCAGCAGCGATATTTACACTGAAGCTTTCTTT. It codes for CASSDIYTEAFF.

This clonotype was counted only a few times. V gene TRBV19 combines with J gene TRBJ2-2; D remains ambiguous. The V end was cut by 7 bases, the J end by 5 bases, with 26 bases between. Germline CDR1 reads LNHDA; CDR2 reads SQIVND (reference sequence). CDR3 size: 18 residues. The CDR3: CASTPTGLSHALTGELFF. CDR3 DNA: TGTGCCAGTACTCCCACCGGCCTCAGCCACGCCTTAACCGGGGAGCTGTTTTTT.

This clonotype showed up many times. The V and J genes are TRBV27 and TRBJ2-1; TRBD2 is a possible D gene (6 bases). The germline V and J ends were trimmed by 1 base and 6 bases, with 7 bases remaining between them. Per germline, CDR1 MNHEY and CDR2 SMNVEV (reference sequence). The CDR3 runs to 13 residues. CDR3 in DNA: TGTGCCAGCAGTTTATGGACTACCAATGAGCAGTTCTTC. Residues: CASSLWTTNEQFF.

In this sample, this clonotype turned up a few times. The J gene is TRBJ1-6, the V gene TRBV10-2, with D perhaps TRBD1 (5 bases). Germline V gene lookup returns CDR1 WSHSY and CDR2 SAAADI. The ends were cut back, 6 bases at V and 0 bases at J, with 12 bases in the middle. This CDR3 is 16 amino acids long. This CDR3 is CASRVQGSSYNSPLHF. The DNA for the CDR3 is TGCGCCAGCAGGGTCCAGGGCAGCTCCTATAATTCACCCCTCCACTTT.

This clonotype was seen a few times. The chain has TRBV19 and TRBJ2-7, with a possible D match to TRBD2 (6 bases). This CDR3 comprises 15 residues. The germline V and J ends were trimmed by 3 bases and 3 bases, with 15 bases remaining between them. Germline loops: CDR1 LNHDA, CDR2 SQIVND (reference sequence). The CDR3 nucleotides read TGTGCCAGTAGTATCGGTCGGGGGACGCACTACGAGCAGTACTTC. This sequence encodes CASSIGRGTHYEQYF.

The V call is TRBV15, the J call TRBJ1-6; 7 nucleotides match TRBD1. Per germline, CDR1 LNHNV and CDR2 YYDKDF (reference sequence). The CDR3 covers 14 residues. Trimming at V came to 7 bases and at J to 4 bases, leaving 4 bases not matched to a gene. The CDR3: CATNDRAYNSPLHF. The DNA for the CDR3 is TGTGCCACCAACGACAGGGCGTATAATTCACCCCTCCACTTT.

This clonotype appeared a few times. The rearrangement joins TRBV3-1 to TRBJ2-5; 10 positions match TRBD1. This CDR3 is 17 amino acids long. Germline loops: CDR1 LGHDT, CDR2 YNNKEL (reference sequence). The V gene end was trimmed by 1 base and the J gene end by 4 bases; junction bases not matched to a gene: 9. The CDR3 sequence is CASSQGLGQGRSETQYF. CDR3 nucleotide sequence: TGTGCCAGCAGCCAAGGGCTGGGACAGGGGCGCTCAGAGACCCAGTACTTC.

The CDR3 protein is CASSQDSRGNSPLHF. In DNA form, the CDR3 reads TGTGCCAGCAGCCAAGATTCCCGGGGCAATTCACCCCTCCACTTT. V gene TRBV4-2 combines with J gene TRBJ1-6; TRBD1 might be the D (5 bases). Trimming pared 0 bases from V and 7 bases from J, leaving 10 bases between. CDR1 is LGHNA, CDR2 YNFKEQ, per germline. The CDR3 is 15 residues long.

A remark on this clonotype: A single base separates this from a much larger clone, so it may be a read error. The V call is TRBV20-1, the J call TRBJ1-4; a possible D gene is TRBD1 (5 bases). This CDR3 is built from 16 residues. From germline, CDR1 is DFQATT and CDR2 SNEGSKA (reference sequence). The CDR3 loop reads CSAGDLEGEVAGKLFF. CDR3 bases: TGCAGTGCTGGAGATTTGGAAGGGGAGGTGGCAGGAAAACTGTTTTTT.

This clonotype has at least ten counts. The chain employs TRBV6-2 or TRBV6-3 and TRBJ1-5, with a weak D call TRBD1 (6 bases). V was trimmed by 6 bases and J by 6 bases, leaving 21 bases between them. The CDR3 has 16 amino acids. CDR1 is MNHEY and CDR2 is SVGEGT in the germline V gene. In nucleotides, the CDR3 is TGTGCCAGCAGCCTCAGATCCAACAGGGTTAGTCAGCCCCAGCATTTT. Encoded protein: CASSLRSNRVSQPQHF.

The sample holds a few counts of this clonotype. The chain combines TRBV9 with TRBJ2-3; D possibly matches TRBD1 or TRBD2 (6 bases each). The CDR3 contains 14 residues. Germline CDR1 SGDLS, CDR2 YYNGEE. V lost 7 bases to trimming and J lost 6 bases, with 18 bases between them. The CDR3 sequence: CASVRDGGGDTQYF. CDR3 sequence (DNA): TGTGCCAGCGTACGGGACGGAGGGGGGGATACGCAGTATTTT. Combining the CDR3 with reference TRBV9 and TRBJ2-3 gives the whole variable domain DSGVTQTPKHLITATGQRVTLRCSPRSGDLSVYWYQQSLDQGLQFLIQYYNGEERAKGNILERFSAQQFPDLHSELNLSSLELGDSALYFCASVRDGGGDTQYFGPGTRLTVL.

V gene TRBV11-3 combines with J gene TRBJ2-2; perhaps TRBD1 as D (6 bases). Germline V gene sequence: CDR1 SGHNT, CDR2 YENEEA. Trimming pared 5 bases from V and 6 bases from J, leaving 16 bases between. This CDR3 has 15 amino acids. CDR3 region: CASSPQGTGAGELFF. The CDR3 DNA sequence: TGTGCCAGCAGCCCACAGGGTACCGGCGCCGGGGAGCTGTTTTTT. Full variable domain (remainder filled in from reference TRBV11-3 and TRBJ2-2): EAGVVQSPRYKIIEKKQPVAFWCNPISGHNTLYWYLQNLGQGPELLIRYENEEAVDDSQLPKDRFSAERLKGVDSTLKIQPAELGDSAVYLCASSPQGTGAGELFFGEGSRLTVL.

This clonotype was counted a few times. The chain employs TRBV7-2 and TRBJ2-2, with 8 nucleotides matching TRBD1. There are 15 residues in the CDR3. Trimming cost V 5 bases and J 6 bases; bases outside gene matches: 8. Germline V gene lookup returns CDR1 SGHTA and CDR2 FQGNSA. In DNA, the CDR3 is TGTGCCAGCAGCCTATCGACAGGGGCTCCCGGGGAGCTGTTTTTT. Translation gives CASSLSTGAPGELFF.

This clonotype has more than one count but fewer than ten. The J gene is TRBJ2-7, the V gene TRBV7-9, with D perhaps TRBD2 (6 bases). This CDR3 contains 14 residues. V was clipped by 4 bases and J by 2 bases, with 12 bases between them. CDR1 is SEHNR and CDR2 is FQNEAQ in the germline V gene (reference sequence). This CDR3 reads CASSWGVSPYEQYF. CDR3 sequence (DNA): TGTGCCAGCAGCTGGGGGGTGTCCCCCTACGAGCAGTACTTC.

This chain joins TRBV6-1 and TRBJ2-1, with D unresolved. The CDR3 sequence is 10 residues long. CDR1 is MNHNS, CDR2 SASEGT, per germline. V was cut by 6 bases and J by 9 bases, with 6 bases left in between. The CDR3 sequence is CASRGIEQFF. CDR3 sequence (DNA): TGTGCCAGCAGGGGGATTGAGCAGTTCTTC.